Sequencing of this T cell receptor (beta chain) was carried out in a study of metastatic and nonmetastatic thyroid tumors. In the study overall: The authors compared repertoires across blood and tumor or nodule tissue from malignant and benign thyroid patients. General study results and limits: Significantly greater TCR beta diversity was reportedly found in malignant thyroid tumors than in benign nodules (in blood and tumor).

By share, this clone ranks as medium-sized (0.01 to 0.1%). Its target is unknown. The entire patient cohort was treatment-naive prior to thyroid surgery. TCRdb reassembled clones from the PCR reads with MiXCR. Among around 15,000 clones listed, around an eighth were seen once. V lost 6 bases to trimming and J lost 6 bases; unmatched junction nucleotides: 0. Germline loops: CDR1 KGHSH, CDR2 LQKENI. The CDR3 extends over 13 amino acids. This chain joins TRBV18 and TRBJ1-4; 11 bases agree with TRBD1. Sequencing was done on a sample of tumor tissue. The clonotype was recovered from a female donor with papillary thyroid cancer or a benign thyroid nodule (not recorded which). Some clones in this sample may be carry-over from other donors' samples. Here the CDR3 reads CASSGQGDEKLFF. Written as DNA, the CDR3 is TGTGCCAGCTCGGGACAGGGGGATGAAAAACTGTTTTTT. Combining the CDR3 with reference TRBV18 and TRBJ1-4 gives the whole variable domain NAGVMQNPRHLVRRRGQEARLRCSPMKGHSHVYWYRQLPEEGLKFMVYLQKENIIDESGMPKERFSAEFPKEGPSILRIQQVVRGDSAAYFCASSGQGDEKLFFGSGTQLSVL.